This T cell receptor (beta chain) originates from a study of T cell responses to AZD1222 COVID-19 vaccine. General study findings and limits: Scientists sampled the repertoires only once the peak T cell response had passed. Among vaccine-associated CD4 TCRs, coverage spanned spike, with dominance at 160-218 and 743-854.

On this clone itself: The antigen is not known.

Repertoires were generated with immunoSEQ multiplex PCR, while TCRdb's copy carries only in-frame clones and drops some. This sample yields 90,000 to 120,000 clones, of which 80% to 95% are seen a single time; approximately 5.6% belongs to the top ten. This clonotype was sampled from an adult who received the AZD1222 COVID-19 vaccine. Material: peripheral blood, obtained 28 days after the second AZD1222 dose.

CDR3 region: CASSYSGTSTDTQYF. The CDR3 coding sequence is TGTGCCAGCAGTTACTCGGGGACTAGCACAGATACGCAGTATTTT. The rearrangement joins TRBV6-5 to TRBJ2-3, with TRBD2 as a possible D gene (6 bases). V lost 0 bases and J 0 bases, leaving 7 bases between the germline ends. The germline gives CDR1 MNHEY, CDR2 SVGAGI. The CDR3 is 15 residues long.